This T cell receptor (beta chain) was identified during a study of glioma-infiltrating T cells. Germline CDR1 LGHDT, CDR2 YNNKEL (reference sequence). The CDR3 is 15 amino acids. V was pared by 7 bases and J by 5 bases, with 11 bases of the junction left unmatched. Amplification of TCR alpha and beta CDR3 regions from RNA used iRepertoire nested multiplex PCR. TCRdb called the multiplex PCR reads again in MiXCR, with one record for every CDR3 protein. This sample has about 140,000 distinct CDR3 sequences, with 35% to 50% found just once. The clonotype comes from a human donor with low-grade glioma or glioblastoma, undergoing nonglioma brain surgery, or in good health (not recorded which). Sample: glioma tissue, nonneoplastic brain tissue, or PBMCs (not recorded which). The chain joins TRBV3-1 to TRBJ2-5, with TRBD2 matching over 9 bases. The chain's CDR3 is CASTRSSGKEETQYF. The CDR3 DNA reads as TGTGCCAGCACCCGATCTAGCGGGAAGGAGGAGACCCAGTACTTC.